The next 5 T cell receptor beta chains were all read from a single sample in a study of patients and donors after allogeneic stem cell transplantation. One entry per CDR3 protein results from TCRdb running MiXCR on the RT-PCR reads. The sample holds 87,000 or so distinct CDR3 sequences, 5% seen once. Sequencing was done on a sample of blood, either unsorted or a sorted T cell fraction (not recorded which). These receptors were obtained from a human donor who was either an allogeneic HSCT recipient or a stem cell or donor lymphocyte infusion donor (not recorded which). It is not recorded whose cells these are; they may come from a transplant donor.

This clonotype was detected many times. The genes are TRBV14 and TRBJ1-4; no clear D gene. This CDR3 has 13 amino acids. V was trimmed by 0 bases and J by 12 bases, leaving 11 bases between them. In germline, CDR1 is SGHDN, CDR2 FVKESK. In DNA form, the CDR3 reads TGTGCCAGCAGCCAAGATCGGTCTGCGGAACTGTTTTTT. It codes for CASSQDRSAELFF.

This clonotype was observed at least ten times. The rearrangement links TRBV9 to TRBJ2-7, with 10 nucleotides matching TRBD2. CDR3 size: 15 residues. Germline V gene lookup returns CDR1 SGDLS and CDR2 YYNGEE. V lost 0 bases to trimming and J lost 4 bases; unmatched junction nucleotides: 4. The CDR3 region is CASSVGSSGSYEQYF. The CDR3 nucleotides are TGTGCCAGCAGCGTAGGATCTAGCGGGAGTTACGAGCAGTACTTC.

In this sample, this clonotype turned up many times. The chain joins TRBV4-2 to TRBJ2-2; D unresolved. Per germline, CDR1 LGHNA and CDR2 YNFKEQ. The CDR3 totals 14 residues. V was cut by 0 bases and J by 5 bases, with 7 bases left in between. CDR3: CASSQDMNTGELFF. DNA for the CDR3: TGTGCCAGCAGCCAAGATATGAATACCGGGGAGCTGTTTTTT.

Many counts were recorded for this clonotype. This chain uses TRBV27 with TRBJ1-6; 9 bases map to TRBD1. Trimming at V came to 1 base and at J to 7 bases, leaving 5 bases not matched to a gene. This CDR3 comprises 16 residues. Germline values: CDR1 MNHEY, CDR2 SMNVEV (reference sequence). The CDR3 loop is CASSLFIGTGNSPLHF. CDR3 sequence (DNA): TGTGCCAGCAGTTTATTCATTGGGACAGGGAATTCACCCCTCCACTTT.

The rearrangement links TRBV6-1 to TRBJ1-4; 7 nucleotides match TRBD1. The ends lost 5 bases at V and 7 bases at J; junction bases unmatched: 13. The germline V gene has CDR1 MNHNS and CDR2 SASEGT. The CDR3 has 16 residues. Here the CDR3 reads CASSLIEGAGSEKLFF. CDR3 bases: TGTGCCAGCAGTCTTATTGAGGGGGCAGGGAGTGAAAAACTGTTTTTT.